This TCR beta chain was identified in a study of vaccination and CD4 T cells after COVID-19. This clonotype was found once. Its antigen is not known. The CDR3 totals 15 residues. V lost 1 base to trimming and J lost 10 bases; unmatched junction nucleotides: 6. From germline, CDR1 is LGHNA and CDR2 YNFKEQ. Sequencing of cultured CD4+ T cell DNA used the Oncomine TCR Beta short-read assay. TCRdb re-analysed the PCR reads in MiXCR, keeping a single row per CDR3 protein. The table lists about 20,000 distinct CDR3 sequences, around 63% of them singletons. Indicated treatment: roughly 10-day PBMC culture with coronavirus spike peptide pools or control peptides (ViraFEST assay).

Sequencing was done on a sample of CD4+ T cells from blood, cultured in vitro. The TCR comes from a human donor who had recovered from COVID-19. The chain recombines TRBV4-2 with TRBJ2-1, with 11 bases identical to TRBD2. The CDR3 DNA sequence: TGTGCCAGCAGCCAAGTTAGCGGGGGGGCTGTAGAGCAGTTCTTC. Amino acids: CASSQVSGGAVEQFF.